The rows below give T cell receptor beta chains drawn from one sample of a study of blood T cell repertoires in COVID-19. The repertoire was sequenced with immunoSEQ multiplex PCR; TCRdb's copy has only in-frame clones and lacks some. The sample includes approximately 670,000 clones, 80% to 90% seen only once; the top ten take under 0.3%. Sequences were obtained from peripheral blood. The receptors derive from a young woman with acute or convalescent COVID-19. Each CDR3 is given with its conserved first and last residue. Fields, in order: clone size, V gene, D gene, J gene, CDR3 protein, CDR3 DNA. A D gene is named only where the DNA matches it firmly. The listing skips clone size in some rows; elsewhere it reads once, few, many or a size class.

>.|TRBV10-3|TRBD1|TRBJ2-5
CAIRDRGDPRARETQYF
TGTGCCATCAGAGACAGGGGAGATCCGCGGGCGCGAGAGACCCAGTACTTC
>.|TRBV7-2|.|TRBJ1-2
CASSPRQEGGYTF
TGTGCCAGCAGCCCCCGGCAGGAGGGAGGCTACACCTTC
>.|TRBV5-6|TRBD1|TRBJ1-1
CASRYRGVGNTEAFF
TGTGCCAGCAGATACAGGGGAGTGGGGAACACTGAAGCTTTCTTT
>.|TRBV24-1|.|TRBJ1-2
CATSDPTGGYGYTF
TGTGCCACCAGTGACCCCACAGGCGGCTATGGCTACACCTTC
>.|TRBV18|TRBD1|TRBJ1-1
CASSPPTTGDSGAFF
TGTGCCAGCTCACCACCGACGACAGGGGATTCGGGAGCTTTCTTT
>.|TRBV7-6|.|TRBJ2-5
CASSLDRAKETQYF
TGTGCCAGCAGCTTAGACAGGGCTAAAGAGACCCAGTACTTC
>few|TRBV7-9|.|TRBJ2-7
CASSLMVGLAYEQYF
TGTGCCAGCAGCTTAATGGTGGGGCTAGCCTACGAGCAGTACTTC
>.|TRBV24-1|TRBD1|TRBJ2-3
CATSVKRTGTADTQYF
TGTGCCACCAGTGTTAAGCGGACAGGGACAGCAGATACGCAGTATTTT
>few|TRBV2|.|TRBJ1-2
CASSEGRPPYGYTF
TGTGCCAGCAGTGAGGGCCGTCCCCCCTATGGCTACACCTTC
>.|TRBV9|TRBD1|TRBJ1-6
CASSQGTTGNSPLHF
TGTGCCAGCAGCCAGGGGACGACAGGGAATTCACCCCTCCACTTT
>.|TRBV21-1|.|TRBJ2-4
CASSIYRVAKNIQYF
TGTGCCAGCAGCATATACAGGGTAGCCAAAAACATTCAGTACTTC
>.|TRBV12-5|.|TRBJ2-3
CASGLGWTDTQYF
TGTGCTAGTGGTCTCGGGTGGACAGATACGCAGTATTTT
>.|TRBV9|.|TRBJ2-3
CASSVAPSLGSSDTQYF
TGTGCCAGCAGCGTAGCCCCTTCACTAGGGAGCTCAGATACGCAGTATTTT
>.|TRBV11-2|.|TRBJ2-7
CASTSGQSSYEQYF
TGTGCCAGCACCTCGGGACAAAGCTCCTACGAGCAGTACTTC
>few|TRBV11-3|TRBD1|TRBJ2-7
CASSPRSGTGADEQYF
TGTGCCAGCAGCCCAAGGTCGGGGACAGGGGCGGACGAGCAGTACTTC
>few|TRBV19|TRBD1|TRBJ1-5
CASTMTGGNQPQHF
TGTGCCAGTACTATGACAGGGGGCAATCAGCCCCAGCATTTT
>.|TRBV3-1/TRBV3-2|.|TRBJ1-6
CASSQVQGNSPLHF
TGTGCCAGCAGCCAAGTACAGGGTAATTCACCCCTCCACTTT